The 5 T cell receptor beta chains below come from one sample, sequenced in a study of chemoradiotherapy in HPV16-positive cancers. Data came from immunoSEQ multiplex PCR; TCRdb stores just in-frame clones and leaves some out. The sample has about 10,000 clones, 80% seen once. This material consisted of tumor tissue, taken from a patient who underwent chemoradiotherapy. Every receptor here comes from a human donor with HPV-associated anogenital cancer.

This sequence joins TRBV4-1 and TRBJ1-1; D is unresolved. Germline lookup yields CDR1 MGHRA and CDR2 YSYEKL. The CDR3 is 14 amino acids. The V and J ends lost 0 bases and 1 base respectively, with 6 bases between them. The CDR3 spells CASSQEGTNTEAFF. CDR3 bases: TGCGCCAGCAGCCAAGAAGGCACGAACACTGAAGCTTTCTTT.

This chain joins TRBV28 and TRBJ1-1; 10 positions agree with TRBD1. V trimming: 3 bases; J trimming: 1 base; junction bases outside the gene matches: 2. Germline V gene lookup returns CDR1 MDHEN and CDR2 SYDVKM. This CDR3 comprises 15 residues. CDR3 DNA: TGTGCCAGCAGTTTCTGGACAGGGGGGAACACTGAAGCTTTCTTT. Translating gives CASSFWTGGNTEAFF.

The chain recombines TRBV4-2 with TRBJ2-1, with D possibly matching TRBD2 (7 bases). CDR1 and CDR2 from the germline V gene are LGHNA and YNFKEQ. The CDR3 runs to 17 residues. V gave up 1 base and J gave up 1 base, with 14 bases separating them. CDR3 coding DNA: TGTGCCAGCAGCCAAGGTCTCGGGGGGCCGTCCTACAATGAGCAGTTCTTC. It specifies CASSQGLGGPSYNEQFF.

DNA for the CDR3: TGCGCCAGCACCCGTGAGGTGGGGAGCACAGATACGCAGTATTTT. Translated, it gives CASTREVGSTDTQYF. The chain carries TRBV5-1 and TRBJ2-3; D is undetermined. Per the germline V gene, CDR1 is SGHRS and CDR2 is YFSETQ. The CDR3 loop spans 15 amino acids. With 6 bases removed from V and 0 bases from J, the gap between germline ends came to 14 bases.

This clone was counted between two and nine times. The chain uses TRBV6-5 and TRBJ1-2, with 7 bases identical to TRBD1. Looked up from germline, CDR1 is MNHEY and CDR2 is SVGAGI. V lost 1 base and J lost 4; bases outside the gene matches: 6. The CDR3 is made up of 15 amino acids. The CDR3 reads CASSYWDSQGYGYTF. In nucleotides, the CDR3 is TGTGCCAGCAGTTACTGGGACAGCCAAGGCTATGGCTACACCTTC.